A selection of T cell receptor beta chains follows, all from one sample in a study of T cells in Graves' hyperthyroidism and ophthalmopathy. TCRdb reprocessed the multiplex PCR reads via MiXCR and lists one record per CDR3 protein. The sample carries around 700,000 distinct CDR3 sequences, approximately 36% recorded once. The specimen was blood. The receptors come from a woman in her 40s with Graves' hyperthyroidism. Both conserved end residues are trimmed from each CDR3.

V gene: TRBV5-4
CDR3 length: 12
J gene: TRBJ2-6
CDR3 protein: ASSFPREVNVLT

V gene: TRBV15
CDR3 length: 11
J gene: TRBJ2-3
CDR3 protein: ATSRKTRDTQY

V gene: TRBV12-3/TRBV12-4
CDR3 length: 12
J gene: TRBJ1-4
CDR3 protein: AGSFGQGRGKLF

V gene: TRBV7-7
CDR3 length: 13
J gene: TRBJ2-5
CDR3 protein: ASSLNSPGTETQY

V gene: TRBV5-6
CDR3 length: 11
J gene: TRBJ2-2
CDR3 protein: ASSPLSTGELF

V gene: TRBV29-1
CDR3 length: 13
J gene: TRBJ2-5
CDR3 protein: SVDTGTALEETQY

V gene: TRBV7-2
CDR3 length: 13
J gene: TRBJ2-2
CDR3 protein: ASSQQGSVAGELF

V gene: TRBV6-2/TRBV6-3
CDR3 length: 13
J gene: TRBJ1-5
CDR3 protein: ASSLRRTSNQPQH

V gene: TRBV29-1
CDR3 length: 13
J gene: TRBJ2-7
CDR3 protein: SVADTTSLSYEQY

V gene: TRBV7-2
CDR3 length: 10
J gene: TRBJ1-1
CDR3 protein: ASSSSQLEAF

V gene: TRBV5-5
CDR3 length: 13
J gene: TRBJ2-7
CDR3 protein: ASSRANSASYEQY

V gene: TRBV7-2
CDR3 length: 10
J gene: TRBJ1-2
CDR3 protein: ASSLGTGFYT

V gene: TRBV20-1
CDR3 length: 13
J gene: TRBJ2-7
CDR3 protein: SASRLAGGNYEQY

V gene: TRBV6-5
CDR3 length: 12
J gene: TRBJ1-5
CDR3 protein: ASSPGTVVQPQH

V gene: TRBV7-2
CDR3 length: 13
J gene: TRBJ2-5
CDR3 protein: VSSSPGTGEETQY

V gene: TRBV19
CDR3 length: 13
J gene: TRBJ1-5
CDR3 protein: ASRSGGLSNQPQH

V gene: TRBV7-7
CDR3 length: 14
J gene: TRBJ1-2
CDR3 protein: ASSLGAGTDRNGYT

V gene: TRBV2
CDR3 length: 14
J gene: TRBJ1-5
CDR3 protein: ASSGLGTDLNQPQH

V gene: TRBV6-5
CDR3 length: 15
J gene: TRBJ1-3
CDR3 protein: ASSYSSPGHSGNTIY

V gene: TRBV6-5
CDR3 length: 13
J gene: TRBJ1-3
CDR3 protein: ASSYGTNSGNTIY

V gene: TRBV12-3/TRBV12-4
CDR3 length: 11
J gene: TRBJ2-7
CDR3 protein: ASSYSPPYEQY

V gene: TRBV11-3
CDR3 length: 12
J gene: TRBJ1-2
CDR3 protein: ASSQDAGGWGYT

V gene: TRBV20-1
CDR3 length: 12
J gene: TRBJ2-1
CDR3 protein: SAGDIGSYNEQF

V gene: TRBV6-6
CDR3 length: 14
J gene: TRBJ2-5
CDR3 protein: ASSYGDRAPGETQY

V gene: TRBV5-8
CDR3 length: 13
J gene: TRBJ1-2
CDR3 protein: ASSFPTGDPYGYT

V gene: TRBV7-8
CDR3 length: 13
J gene: TRBJ1-3
CDR3 protein: ASSSTATSGNTIY

V gene: TRBV10-3
CDR3 length: 12
J gene: TRBJ2-5
CDR3 protein: ATTRDRDQETQY

V gene: TRBV6-6
CDR3 length: 13
J gene: TRBJ2-5
CDR3 protein: ASSYSFGSGETQY

V gene: TRBV20-1
CDR3 length: 11
J gene: TRBJ1-3
CDR3 protein: SAAKTELDTIY

V gene: TRBV6-5
CDR3 length: 11
J gene: TRBJ1-1
CDR3 protein: TSSYGGNTEAF

V gene: TRBV6-6
CDR3 length: 10
J gene: TRBJ1-1
CDR3 protein: ASRPTGVRAF

V gene: TRBV11-2
CDR3 length: 15
J gene: TRBJ2-2
CDR3 protein: ASSLDLSGRDTGELF

V gene: TRBV28
CDR3 length: 11
J gene: TRBJ1-2
CDR3 protein: ASSTASYYGYT

V gene: TRBV7-2
CDR3 length: 12
J gene: TRBJ2-7
CDR3 protein: ASRIAGGPEEQY

V gene: TRBV2
CDR3 length: 13
J gene: TRBJ2-7
CDR3 protein: ASSPIGGANTEQY

V gene: TRBV5-1
CDR3 length: 14
J gene: TRBJ2-2
CDR3 protein: ASSGRTSGGPGELF

V gene: TRBV6-5
CDR3 length: 13
J gene: TRBJ2-7
CDR3 protein: ASSPPSGVVKEQY

V gene: TRBV7-9
CDR3 length: 15
J gene: TRBJ1-5
CDR3 protein: ASSQDSGAGGNQPQH

V gene: TRBV7-2
CDR3 length: 13
J gene: TRBJ1-2
CDR3 protein: ASSPPGQENYGYT

V gene: TRBV6-5
CDR3 length: 12
J gene: TRBJ1-6
CDR3 protein: ASSQPGTDHPLH

V gene: TRBV7-8
CDR3 length: 9
J gene: TRBJ2-5
CDR3 protein: ASSFAGPQY

V gene: TRBV12-3/TRBV12-4
CDR3 length: 13
J gene: TRBJ1-1
CDR3 protein: ASSPPGGSGAEAF

V gene: TRBV7-9
CDR3 length: 14
J gene: TRBJ2-7
CDR3 protein: ASSPQGWGGFYEQY

V gene: TRBV2
CDR3 length: 10
J gene: TRBJ1-6
CDR3 protein: ASTPGDSPLH

V gene: TRBV3-1
CDR3 length: 12
J gene: TRBJ1-3
CDR3 protein: ASAQGNSGNTIY

V gene: TRBV7-2
CDR3 length: 14
J gene: TRBJ2-5
CDR3 protein: ASTYGGGWTQETQY

V gene: TRBV6-5
CDR3 length: 14
J gene: TRBJ2-2
CDR3 protein: ASSYSPSVNTGELF

V gene: TRBV20-1
CDR3 length: 13
J gene: TRBJ2-7
CDR3 protein: SARDQGQSSYEQY

V gene: TRBV5-6
CDR3 length: 12
J gene: TRBJ2-7
CDR3 protein: ASSFLRVANEQY

V gene: TRBV10-3
CDR3 length: 14
J gene: TRBJ2-5
CDR3 protein: AYGSGLAGSKETQY

V gene: TRBV7-9
CDR3 length: 13
J gene: TRBJ2-7
CDR3 protein: ASSQAAGAGDEQY

V gene: TRBV10-3
CDR3 length: 12
J gene: TRBJ1-6
CDR3 protein: AISESRANSPLH

V gene: TRBV7-8
CDR3 length: 12
J gene: TRBJ1-1
CDR3 protein: ASSLENRAGEAF